These 2 T cell receptor beta chains share one sample of origin, sequenced in a study of blood T cell repertoires in COVID-19. Profiling relied on immunoSEQ multiplex PCR, and the TCRdb table lists in-frame clones only, not all of them. The sample carries 110,000 or so clones, nearly 90% recorded once. Sequenced sample: peripheral blood. These receptors all come from a woman in her seventies who had recovered from COVID-19.

The chain couples TRBV19 to TRBJ1-6, with 7 positions matching TRBD1. The CDR3 runs to 14 residues. Trimming at V came to 3 bases and at J to 8 bases, leaving 4 bases not matched to a gene. CDR1 LNHDA and CDR2 SQIVND come from the germline V gene (reference sequence). The CDR3 DNA reads TGTGCCAGTAGTATGCGACAGGGTGATTCACCCCTCCACTTT. Amino acid sequence: CASSMRQGDSPLHF. The entire variable domain, with the rest obtained from reference TRBV19 and TRBJ1-6, is as follows: DGGITQSPKYLFRKEGQNVTLSCEQNLNHDAMYWYRQDPGQGLRLIYYSQIVNDFQKGDIAEGYSVSREKKESFPLTVTSAQKNPTAFYLCASSMRQGDSPLHFGNGTRLTVT.

J is TRBJ1-2 and V is TRBV20-1; D possibly corresponds to TRBD1 (5 bases). Germline loops: CDR1 DFQATT, CDR2 SNEGSKA (reference sequence). This CDR3 contains 11 residues. CDR3 sequence: CSPGGLGGYTF. The CDR3 region has the DNA TGCAGCCCGGGGGGTTTGGGTGGCTACACCTTC.